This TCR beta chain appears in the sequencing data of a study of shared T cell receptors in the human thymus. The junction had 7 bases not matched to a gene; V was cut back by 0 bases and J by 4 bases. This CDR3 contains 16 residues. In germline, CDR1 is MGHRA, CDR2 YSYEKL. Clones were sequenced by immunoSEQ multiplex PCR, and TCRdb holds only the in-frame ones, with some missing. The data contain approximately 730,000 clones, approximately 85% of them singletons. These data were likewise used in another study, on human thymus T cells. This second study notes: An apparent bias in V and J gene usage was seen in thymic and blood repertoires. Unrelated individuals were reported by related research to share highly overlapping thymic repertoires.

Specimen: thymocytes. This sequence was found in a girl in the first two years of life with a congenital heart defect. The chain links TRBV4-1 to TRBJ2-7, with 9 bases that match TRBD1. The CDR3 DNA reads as TGCGCCAGCAGCCAAGATAGGGGACAGGGCCTATACGAGCAGTACTTC. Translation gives CASSQDRGQGLYEQYF.